These 20 T cell receptor beta chains share one sample of origin, sequenced in a study of blood T cell repertoires in COVID-19. Profiled with immunoSEQ multiplex PCR; TCRdb holds only in-frame clones, not every one. The profile shows about 280,000 clones, nearly 90% of them singletons. Sequences were obtained from PBMCs or T cells enriched from blood (not recorded which). Receptors were obtained from a woman younger than 30 with acute COVID-19.

The chain joins TRBV5-4 to TRBJ2-7; 10 positions match TRBD1. Per the germline V gene, CDR1 is SGHNT and CDR2 is YYREEE (reference sequence). The CDR3 consists of 15 residues. Trimming at V came to 4 bases and at J to 3 bases, leaving 7 bases not matched to a gene. The DNA for the CDR3 is TGTGCCAGCAGCATGCCGGGACAGGGGAGCTACGAGCAGTACTTC. Translation: CASSMPGQGSYEQYF.

The rearrangement uses TRBV3-1 (or the pseudogene TRBV3-2) and TRBJ1-5; a possible D gene is TRBD1 (5 bases). CDR3 size: 15 residues. With 1 base removed from V and 4 bases from J, the gap between germline ends came to 11 bases. Per germline, CDR1 LGHDT and CDR2 YNNKEL (reference sequence). The CDR3 protein is CASSQGSQGNQPQHF. The CDR3 DNA reads TGTGCCAGCAGCCAAGGGTCGCAGGGTAATCAGCCCCAGCATTTT.

The chain carries TRBV11-2 and TRBJ1-2; 10 positions agree with TRBD1. With 3 bases clipped from V and 3 bases from J, the junction kept 13 bases outside the gene matches. Germline loops: CDR1 SGHAT, CDR2 FQNNGV. The CDR3 spans 18 residues. The CDR3 loop is CASSFPAGQGRSDYGYTF. Here the CDR3 DNA reads TGTGCCAGCAGCTTTCCAGCGGGACAGGGGAGATCAGACTATGGCTACACCTTC.

For the CDR3, the DNA is TGTGCCAGCAGTTGGGGACTAGCGGGAGACCGGGAGACCCAGTACTTC. This sequence encodes CASSWGLAGDRETQYF. V usage is TRBV27 and J usage is TRBJ2-5; 14 bases are shared with TRBD2. Germline CDR1 and CDR2: MNHEY and SMNVEV (reference sequence). The J segment lost 5 bases and the V segment lost 4 bases, leaving 6 bases of the junction unmatched. The CDR3 contains 16 residues.

In its sample, this clone was seen once. This sequence joins TRBV11-2 and TRBJ2-5; 8 bases match TRBD2. V trimming: 3 bases; J trimming: 3 bases; junction bases outside the gene matches: 3. Germline V gives CDR1 SGHAT, CDR2 FQNNGV. The CDR3 extends over 14 amino acids. CDR3 DNA: TGTGCCAGCAGCTTGACTAGCGTCAAAGAGACCCAGTACTTC. Its translation: CASSLTSVKETQYF. The full variable domain, its missing parts supplied by reference TRBV11-2 and TRBJ2-5, is EAGVAQSPRYKIIEKRQSVAFWCNPISGHATLYWYQQILGQGPKLLIQFQNNGVVDDSQLPKDRFSAERLKGVDSTLKIQPAKLEDSAVYLCASSLTSVKETQYFGPGTRLLVL.

The chain uses TRBV28 and TRBJ2-5; the match to TRBD1 covers 8 bases. Trimming took 3 bases from V and 4 from J; bases not matched to a gene: 13. The CDR3 extends over 17 amino acids. The germline V gene encodes CDR1 MDHEN and CDR2 SYDVKM. This chain's CDR3 is CASSFGARDRRRETQYF. CDR3 nucleotides: TGTGCCAGCAGTTTCGGTGCTCGGGACAGGCGGAGAGAGACCCAGTACTTC.

The rearrangement joins TRBV3-1 (or the pseudogene TRBV3-2) to TRBJ1-2; perhaps TRBD1 as D (6 bases). V was pared by 4 bases and J by 6 bases, with 15 bases between. From germline, CDR1 is LGHDT and CDR2 YNNKEL (reference sequence). The CDR3 sequence is 14 residues long. CDR3 protein: CASSPRDKWNGYTF. The DNA of the CDR3 is TGTGCCAGCAGCCCCAGGGACAAATGGAATGGCTACACCTTC.

J is TRBJ2-7 and V is TRBV13; D may be TRBD2 (5 bases). The CDR3 loop spans 12 amino acids. V gave up 5 bases and J gave up 4 bases, with 9 bases separating them. CDR1 and CDR2 (germline): PRHDT, FYEKMQ (reference sequence). This CDR3 reads CASSQTGYEQYF. The CDR3 coding sequence is TGTGCCAGCAGCCAGACGGGGTACGAGCAGTACTTC.

The gene calls are TRBV7-9 and TRBJ2-1; 7 nucleotides match TRBD1. From germline, CDR1 is SEHNR and CDR2 FQNEAQ (reference sequence). J was trimmed by 4 bases and V by 2 bases; bases with no gene match: 2. The CDR3 runs 14 residues. The CDR3 region has the DNA TGTGCCAGCAGCTTATGGGACAGATACAATGAGCAGTTCTTC. It translates to CASSLWDRYNEQFF.

The chain has TRBV2 and TRBJ2-7, with TRBD2 identical over 7 bases. CDR3 length equals 14 residues. Per germline, CDR1 SNHLY and CDR2 FYNNEI. The junction had 8 bases not matched to a gene; V was cut back by 4 bases and J by 5 bases. The CDR3 DNA sequence: TGTGCCAGCAGTGCGCGGCTAGCGGTACACGAGCAGTACTTC. Protein product: CASSARLAVHEQYF.

The chain combines TRBV6-5 with TRBJ2-3; a weak D match, TRBD2 (5 bases). The CDR3 has 12 residues. Germline values: CDR1 MNHEY, CDR2 SVGAGI. Trimming left V 5 bases short and J 6 bases short, with 9 bases between. The CDR3 DNA sequence: TGTGCCAGCAGTACTAGGCGGGATACGCAGTATTTT. Encoded protein: CASSTRRDTQYF.

The genes are TRBV9 and TRBJ1-2, with 9 bases that match TRBD1. Germline CDR1 SGDLS, CDR2 YYNGEE. The length of the CDR3 is 14 residues. V was clipped by 5 bases and J by 5 bases; unmatched bases: 7. This chain's CDR3 is CASSGQGRRYGYTF. CDR3 bases: TGTGCCAGCAGTGGACAGGGGAGGCGGTATGGCTACACCTTC.

The table lists this clone with a count of one. The CDR3 bases are TGCAGCGTTGTAGTTCTAGATGTTGGTACCGGGGAGCTGTTTTTT. Protein sequence: CSVVVLDVGTGELFF. V is TRBV29-1 and J is TRBJ2-2; D gene unclear. The length of the CDR3 is 15 residues. The germline gives CDR1 SQVTM, CDR2 ANQGSEA. The V and J ends lost 4 bases and 5 bases respectively, with 17 bases between them.

This rearrangement joins TRBV4-2 to TRBJ1-2; no firm D call. Germline-derived CDR1 and CDR2 are LGHNA and YNFKEQ. The CDR3 extends over 14 amino acids. V was cut by 5 bases and J by 7 bases, with 17 bases left in between. The CDR3 region is CASSSWVSPGGYTF. The CDR3 DNA is TGTGCCAGCAGCTCCTGGGTCTCACCGGGTGGCTACACCTTC.

This sequence joins TRBV11-1 and TRBJ1-1; TRBD1 agrees at 8 bases. The V segment lost 6 bases and the J segment 3 bases; nucleotides outside the gene matches: 0. The CDR3 is 12 residues long. Germline V lookup: CDR1 SGHAT, CDR2 FQDESV (reference sequence). The DNA for the CDR3 is TGTGCCAGCAGACAGGGGGACACTGAAGCTTTCTTT. Its protein is CASRQGDTEAFF. Full variable domain (missing parts from reference TRBV11-1 and TRBJ1-1): EAEVAQSPRYKITEKSQAVAFWCDPISGHATLYWYRQILGQGPELLVQFQDESVVDDSQLPKDRFSAERLKGVDSTLKIQPAELGDSAMYLCASRQGDTEAFFGQGTRLTVV.

The chain couples TRBV27 to TRBJ2-3, with TRBD2 matching over 7 bases. The V and J ends lost 3 bases and 2 bases, in that order; junction bases with no gene match: 11. Germline-derived CDR1 and CDR2 are MNHEY and SMNVEV (reference sequence). This CDR3 comprises 17 residues. The chain's CDR3 is CASSFTLGLGNTDTQYF. The DNA of the CDR3 is TGTGCCAGCAGTTTCACCCTAGGACTAGGTAACACAGATACGCAGTATTTT.

This clone was recorded once. The V call is TRBV7-9, the J call TRBJ1-2, with D possibly being TRBD1 (6 bases). The V gene's germline CDR1 is SEHNR and CDR2 FQNEAQ (reference sequence). Trimming shortened V by 5 bases and J by 5 bases, and 24 bases separated the two germline ends. The CDR3 spans 17 residues. The CDR3 here is CASSPNGQFRVGYGYTF. CDR3 nucleotides: TGTGCCAGCAGCCCTAACGGACAGTTCCGAGTAGGGTATGGCTACACCTTC.

The CDR3: CAWSVGKFGGQPQHF. The DNA of the CDR3 is TGTGCCTGGAGTGTAGGGAAATTTGGAGGTCAGCCCCAGCATTTT. The V and J genes are TRBV30 and TRBJ1-5; D unclear. Between the trimmed V and J ends, which lost 0 bases and 6 bases, there was a span of 15 bases. This CDR3 contains 15 residues. Germline CDR1 and CDR2: GTSNPN and SVGIG (reference sequence).

The genes are TRBV29-1 and TRBJ2-2, with D tentatively TRBD1 (6 bases). V was pared by 6 bases and J by 4 bases, with 12 bases between. Germline V gives CDR1 SQVTM, CDR2 ANQGSEA. The length of the CDR3 is 13 residues. The DNA of the CDR3 is TGCAGCGTCACATACAGGGTCACCGGGGAGCTGTTTTTT. It translates to CSVTYRVTGELFF.

V gene TRBV6-2 or TRBV6-3 combines with J gene TRBJ2-5; 13 positions match TRBD2. Germline V gives CDR1 MNHEY, CDR2 SVGEGT. This CDR3 spans 14 amino acids. The V segment lost 4 bases and the J segment 4 bases; nucleotides outside the gene matches: 0. In nucleotides, the CDR3 is TGTGCCAGCAGTTGGACTAGCGGGAGAGAGACCCAGTACTTC. As protein: CASSWTSGRETQYF.